This entry concerns a single TCR beta chain. This receptor's antigen is unknown. No base-level quality is on record; no much larger clone is a single base apart. This sample was taken from a study of T cell responses to AZD1222 COVID-19 vaccine (dated by TCRdb to the early 2020s). Regarding the research as a whole: AZD1222 recipients whose second dose came at about 4 weeks and those whose second dose came at about 12 weeks were combined into one group, since spike-specific TCR depth and breadth did not differ between the two schedules. A total of more than 230 trial participants underwent TCR sequencing, of whom approximately 200 had received two doses of AZD1222 and about 25 had received two doses of the MenACWY control vaccine. Enrollment into the trials was organized by age into subgroups of 18-55, 56-69 and 70-plus years, and those subgroups contained roughly 150, 30 and 60 TCR-sequenced participants, respectively.

Study-level results and caveats: The 56-69-year group was small, and its depth increase did not reach significance, likely because of low power. Conclusions about previously exposed vaccinees are limited because only five to seven AZD1222 recipients were SARS-CoV-2 seropositive at baseline. Spike-specific TCR breadth and depth rose significantly after two AZD1222 doses compared with day 0 and with MenACWY recipients. Nearly half of unique spike-specific TCRs reportedly recognized epitopes outside regions mutated in the B.1.351 and B.1.1.7 variants. Most participants were white British and females outnumbered males, and the authors suggested that clonal diversity may have been underestimated. No day 14 peak-response samples were available, so repertoires were characterized only after the peak T cell response. Vaccine-associated CD4 TCRs spanned the whole spike protein, with dominant responses in regions 160-218 and 743-854.

The sample's time point label is to be understood as: baseline before first vaccination. Vaccinee samples were obtained from the UK trials COV001 and COV002, which included a single-blind randomized controlled phase 2/3 trial of AZD1222 (ChAdOx1 nCoV-19) in healthy adults. For TCRbeta chain sequencing, PBMC samples from trial participants were taken at day 0 and at day 28 after the second dose. The junction carries 6 bases between V and J, which are trimmed by 1 base and 6 bases respectively. From the germline V gene (reference sequence), CDR1 is LGHDT and CDR2 is YNNKEL. The CDR3 sequence holds 12 residues, the cysteine and phenylalanine included. The retained sequence is limited to the CDR3, 36 bases, with the frame set at the first base. The CDR3 regions of human TCRbeta chains were analyzed by immunosequencing. From the authors' description of their analysis: TCRs in the repertoires were matched against a reference library of SARS-CoV-2-specific TCRs that had been generated with the MIRA antigen-specificity platform. Breadth was defined as the fraction of unique TCRs that were SARS-CoV-2-associated, and depth was defined as the fraction of total T cells that were SARS-CoV-2-associated. Each spike-specific TCR was assigned to its reactive spike region and to a CD4 or CD8 class using the MIRA data. Log10-transformed breadth and depth values were compared by one-way ANOVA with Sidak's multiple comparisons tests. Imported from immuneACCESS, the table was reduced by TCRdb to in-frame sequences with V and J called. These copies leave out some clones; in studies compared against another copy, an unresolved V gene accounts for under half, and the cause of the remainder is not known. V and J calls and clone size follow that table, whereas D and trimming were derived from the DNA. For this sample the table gives some 92,000 clones, of which 90% to 95% were detected only once. In total, the top ten clones hold 7.5% of the sample.

The rearranged segments are TRBV3-1 (or the pseudogene TRBV3-2) and TRBJ1-2, with an unclear D gene assignment. The clonotype was recovered from an adult in good health. The sequencing here drew on peripheral blood, taken on day 0 of AZD1222 vaccination. The nucleotide sequence is TGTGCCAGCAGCCAAGGGGGTCATGGCTACACCTTC. Its protein reads: CASSQGGHGYTF.